This T cell receptor (beta chain) was identified in a study of Ad26.COV2.S vaccination and SARS-CoV-2 variants. Study conclusions and caveats: Quantification of TCR breadth and depth may have yielded underestimates of total T cell responses.

Using immunoSEQ multiplex PCR, the repertoire was profiled, and TCRdb retains in-frame clones only, with some absent. The sample contains some 370,000 clones, approximately 83% of which appear only once. With 5 bases clipped from V and 0 bases from J, the junction kept 5 bases outside the gene matches. The germline V gene encodes CDR1 MDHEN and CDR2 SYDVKM. The CDR3 is 15 amino acids. Treatment noted: approximately 18 received Ad26.COV2.S at low or high dose, single or two shots; 5 received placebo; per-sample allocation not given. Sampling was done on day 63 after the first vaccine or placebo injection. The vaccine delivered Wuhan-strain SARS-CoV-2 spike through an Ad26 vector. This clone was detected a few times. Antigen specificity is unknown.

The rearrangement uses TRBV28 and TRBJ2-7; 9 nucleotides line up with TRBD1. This clonotype originated in a person aged 18 to 65 who received the Ad26.COV2.S COVID-19 vaccine or a placebo. The sequences come from peripheral blood, collected in a trial of Ad26.COV2.S vaccine versus placebo. The CDR3 reads CASSPDRGSSYEQYF. The CDR3 bases are TGTGCCAGCAGTCCAGACAGGGGGAGCTCCTACGAGCAGTACTTC.